This T cell receptor beta chain came from a study of T cells in Graves' hyperthyroidism and ophthalmopathy. The TCR beta CDR3 regions underwent amplification using RNA transcripts as the source. The study used the HTBI primer set for a first-round RT-PCR of the TCR CDR3. MiXCR was run by TCRdb on the multiplex PCR reads, yielding one entry per CDR3 protein. The sample includes approximately 560,000 distinct CDR3 sequences, about 43% of them seen just once. The CDR3 runs 14 residues. Trimming removed 6 bases from V and 3 bases from J, with 17 bases in between. CDR1 and CDR2 (germline): DFQATT, SNEGSKA (reference sequence). Disease duration under 2 months; hyperthyroidism patients were aged 18 to 65. Not enrolled were patients with uncontrolled infection, other autoimmune disease, pregnancy or lactation. General observations from the study: Separating ophthalmopathy from stable hyperthyroidism was achieved by a 13 V-J model.

Points on this clonotype: What it binds is unknown.

The sequenced sample was peripheral blood or thyroid tissue (not recorded which). The chain couples TRBV20-1 to TRBJ1-1, with D possibly matching TRBD1 (6 bases). The clonotype originates from a woman younger than 30 with Graves' hyperthyroidism. The CDR3 spells CSAHGGRADTEAFF. CDR3 sequence (DNA): TGCAGTGCCCACGGGGGGCGCGCGGACACTGAAGCTTTCTTT.